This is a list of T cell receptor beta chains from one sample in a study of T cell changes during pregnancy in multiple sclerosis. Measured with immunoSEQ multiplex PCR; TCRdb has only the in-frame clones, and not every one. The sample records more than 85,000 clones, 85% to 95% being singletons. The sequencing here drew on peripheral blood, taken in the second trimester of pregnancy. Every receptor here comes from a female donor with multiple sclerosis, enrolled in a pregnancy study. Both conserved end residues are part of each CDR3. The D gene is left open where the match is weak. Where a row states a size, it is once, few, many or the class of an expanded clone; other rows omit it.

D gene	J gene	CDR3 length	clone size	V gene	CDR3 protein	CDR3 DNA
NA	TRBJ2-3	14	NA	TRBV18	CASSLNPVRDTQYF	TGTGCCAGCTCCCTAAACCCGGTTAGAGATACGCAGTATTTT
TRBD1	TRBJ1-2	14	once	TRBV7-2	CASSPLTGKDGYTF	TGTGCCAGCAGCCCATTGACAGGGAAGGATGGCTACACCTTC
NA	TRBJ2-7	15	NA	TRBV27	CASSQRHTGSYEQYF	TGTGCCAGCAGCCAGAGACACACAGGCAGCTACGAGCAGTACTTC
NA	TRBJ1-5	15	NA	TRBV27	CASSLSGGSNQPQHF	TGTGCCAGCAGTTTATCTGGGGGGAGCAATCAGCCCCAGCATTTT
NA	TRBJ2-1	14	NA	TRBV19	CASSMGWGDNEQFF	TGTGCCAGTAGTATGGGTTGGGGGGACAATGAGCAGTTCTTC
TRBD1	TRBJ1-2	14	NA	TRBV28	CASKETGGGYGYTF	TGTGCCAGCAAGGAGACAGGGGGCGGGTATGGCTACACCTTC
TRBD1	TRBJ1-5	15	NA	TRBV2	CASRGTGVSNQPQHF	TGTGCCAGCAGGGGGACAGGGGTTAGCAATCAGCCCCAGCATTTT
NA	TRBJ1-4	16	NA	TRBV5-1	CASSLLAGTRAEKLFF	TGCGCCAGCAGCTTGCTTGCCGGGACACGGGCTGAAAAACTGTTTTTT
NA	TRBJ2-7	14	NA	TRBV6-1	CATRNLASSYEQYF	TGTGCCACCCGGAACCTAGCGTCCTCCTACGAGCAGTACTTC
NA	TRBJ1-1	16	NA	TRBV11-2	CASCLWPQGSNTEAFF	TGTGCCAGCTGCTTATGGCCACAGGGCTCGAACACTGAAGCTTTCTTT
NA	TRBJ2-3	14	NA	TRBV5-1	CASSLARGADTQYF	TGCGCCAGCAGCTTGGCTCGGGGAGCAGATACGCAGTATTTT
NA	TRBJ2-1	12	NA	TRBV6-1	CANSPRGGEQFF	TGTGCGAATTCTCCAAGGGGTGGGGAGCAGTTCTTC
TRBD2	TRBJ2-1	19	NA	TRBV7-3	CASSSRTRTSGEPYNEQFF	TGTGCCAGCAGCTCCCGGACGAGGACTAGCGGGGAACCCTACAATGAGCAGTTCTTC
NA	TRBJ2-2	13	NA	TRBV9	CASSRVGGGELFF	TGTGCCAGCAGCCGAGTGGGAGGCGGGGAGCTGTTTTTT